Below, 11 T cell receptor beta chains from the same sample are listed, as sequenced in a study of T cells in Graves' hyperthyroidism and ophthalmopathy. Amplification of TCR beta CDR3 regions was performed using RNA transcripts as template. Initially, a first-round RT-PCR of the TCR CDR3 employed the HTBI primer set. TCRdb recomputed calls from the multiplex PCR reads with MiXCR, one row per CDR3 protein. The sample lists about 560,000 distinct CDR3 sequences, 46% seen once, with 8.2% in the top ten. The sample consisted of peripheral blood or thyroid tissue (not recorded which). These receptors all come from a woman between 18 and 30 years old with Graves' hyperthyroidism.

The sample holds many counts of this clonotype. The genes are TRBV7-8 and TRBJ1-6, with unresolved D. Deletions cut 5 bases from V and 5 bases from J, with 10 bases between. Germline V gives CDR1 SGHVS, CDR2 FQNEAQ. CDR3 length: 14 amino acids. CDR3 region: CASSQVRNNSPLHF. Here the CDR3 DNA reads TGTGCCAGCAGCCAAGTACGGAATAATTCACCCCTCCACTTT.

In its sample, this clonotype was seen a few times. The chain links TRBV7-9 to TRBJ2-7, with 8 bases matching TRBD1. Germline lookup yields CDR1 SEHNR and CDR2 FQNEAQ (reference sequence). The CDR3 sequence is 14 residues long. The J segment lost 3 bases and the V segment lost 9 bases, leaving 10 bases of the junction unmatched. CDR3: CASKRRDRLYEQYF. The CDR3 nucleotides are TGTGCCAGTAAAAGACGGGACAGGCTCTACGAGCAGTACTTC.

This clonotype was found many times. At one of its ends the junction is not consistent with the germline gene, which may arise from a read error. This chain connects TRBV7-3 to TRBJ2-5; D is unclear. The germline gives CDR1 SGHTA, CDR2 FQGTGA. The CDR3 sequence is 13 residues long. CDR3 protein: CTSSSPEQETQYF. CDR3 sequence (DNA): TGTACCAGCAGCTCGCCGGAGCAAGAGACCCAGTACTTC.

As for this clonotype: One junction end does not reproduce the germline sequence, and a read error may be involved. The rearrangement joins TRBV20-1 to TRBJ2-5, with TRBD2 matching over 7 bases. This CDR3 is built from 16 residues. Germline assignment: CDR1 DFQATT and CDR2 SNEGSKA (reference sequence). CDR3 nucleotide sequence: TGCAGTGCTAGAGATCTACGGGGAGGGCCCGGCGAGACCCGGTACTTC. Amino acids: CSARDLRGGPGETRYF.

The chain links TRBV2 to TRBJ2-2; D is unclear. Germline CDR1 is SNHLY and CDR2 is FYNNEI. There are 11 residues in the CDR3. V lost 6 bases and J 6 bases, leaving 5 bases between the germline ends. The CDR3 DNA is TGTGCCAGCAGATCGCCCGGGGAGCTGTTTTTT. As protein: CASRSPGELFF.

Worth noting for this clonotype: At one boundary the junction diverges from the germline segment, which might be a read error. The gene calls are TRBV24-1 and TRBJ1-2; D ambiguous. The CDR3 loop spans 11 amino acids. Germline loops: CDR1 KGHDR, CDR2 SFDVKD. The DNA of the CDR3 is TGCAGCGCCCCGGGGAACTATGGCTACGCCTTC. It yields the protein CSAPGNYGYAF.

This clonotype was detected only a few times. The V gene is TRBV7-9, the J gene TRBJ2-7, with a tentative D call TRBD1 (5 bases). The CDR3 runs to 13 residues. The V gene lost 6 bases and the J gene lost 2 bases, with 11 bases spanning the gap. In germline, CDR1 is SEHNR, CDR2 FQNEAQ (reference sequence). In nucleotides, the CDR3 is TGTGCCAGCAGTTCGGACAAGACCTACGAGCAGTACTTC. Translated, it gives CASSSDKTYEQYF.

This clonotype was seen a few times. V usage is TRBV7-4 and J usage is TRBJ1-1, with D perhaps TRBD1 (5 bases). The CDR3 consists of 15 residues. The V end lost 9 bases, the J end lost 5 bases, and 22 bases lay between the germline ends. CDR1 and CDR2 (germline): SGHVT, SQSDAQ. CDR3 sequence reads: CASSIDAHRKTEAFF. CDR3 nucleotides: TGTGCCAGTAGTATAGATGCTCACAGGAAGACTGAAGCTTTCTTT. The variable domain in full, with the rest retrieved from reference TRBV7-4 and TRBJ1-1, is GAGVSQSPRYKVAKRGRDVALRCDSISGHVTLYWYRQTLGQGSEVLTYSQSDAQRDKSGRPSGRFSAERPERSVSTLKIQRTEQGDSAVYLCASSIDAHRKTEAFFGQGTRLTVV.

The chain recombines TRBV2 with TRBJ1-1; TRBD1 agrees at 7 bases. Germline CDR1 is SNHLY and CDR2 is FYNNEI. CDR3 length: 14 residues. V lost 5 bases, J lost 4 bases, and 7 bases stayed unmatched. The chain's CDR3 is CASSPGGGITEAFF. The CDR3 DNA sequence: TGTGCCAGCAGTCCAGGGGGAGGAATCACTGAAGCTTTCTTT.

The chain employs TRBV5-6 and TRBJ1-1, with D hard to call. Per germline, CDR1 SGHDT and CDR2 YYEEEE. The CDR3 has 13 amino acids. The V end was cut by 4 bases, the J end by 5 bases, with 12 bases between. CDR3 sequence reads: CASSPKLGTEAFF. The CDR3 nucleotides read TGTGCCAGCAGCCCAAAATTGGGAACTGAAGCTTTCTTT.

This clonotype was observed a handful of times. The chain carries TRBV7-9 and TRBJ1-6, with TRBD1 matching over 8 bases. CDR3 size: 13 residues. CDR1 is SEHNR, CDR2 FQNEAQ, per germline (reference sequence). V trimming: 3 bases; J trimming: 8 bases; junction bases outside the gene matches: 0. The CDR3 spells CASSLDRDSPLHF. DNA for the CDR3: TGTGCCAGCAGCTTGGACAGGGATTCACCCCTCCACTTT.